The sequence of this T cell receptor (beta chain) was determined in a study of cytotoxic CD8 clonotypes in ibrutinib-treated CLL. Turning to the study itself: On average, more than 80,000 productive rearrangements and around 250,000 productive templates per sample. Study-wide results and limits: Treatment left the uncommon public clonotypes either contracted or stable in frequency.

The CDR3 runs to 13 residues. Germline assignment: CDR1 GTSNPN and CDR2 SVGIG (reference sequence). Trimming took off 4 bases at V and 6 bases at J, with 10 bases between the two ends. The protocol was immunoSEQ multiplex PCR, while the TCRdb copy is restricted to in-frame clones and leaves out a portion. The sample has approximately 45,000 clones; 50% to 80% are singletons. In regard to this clone: Its antigen is unidentified.

Source: PBMCs, taken after 24 months of ibrutinib treatment. This sequence joins TRBV30 and TRBJ1-6; no clear D gene. This clonotype originated in a human donor with chronic lymphocytic leukemia. CDR3 coding DNA: TGTGCCTGGAACCGGGAGGGTAATTCACCCCTCCACTTT. Translated, it gives CAWNREGNSPLHF.